Listed here are 5 T cell receptor beta chains from one sample, sequenced in a study of T cell responses to AZD1222 COVID-19 vaccine. The protocol was immunoSEQ multiplex PCR, while the TCRdb copy is restricted to in-frame clones and leaves out a portion. Of over 120,000 clones listed, approximately 86% are singletons. The sample here was peripheral blood, taken 28 days after the second AZD1222 dose. Receptor source: an adult who received the AZD1222 COVID-19 vaccine.

V and J are TRBV2 and TRBJ1-5; D perhaps matches TRBD1 (6 bases). CDR1 SNHLY and CDR2 FYNNEI come from the germline V gene. Trimming took off 5 bases at V and 3 bases at J, with 14 bases between the two ends. CDR3 length: 15 amino acids. In nucleotides, the CDR3 is TGTGCCAGCAGTCCTCAGGGGACCATCAATCAGCCCCAGCATTTT. This encodes CASSPQGTINQPQHF.

The chain couples TRBV29-1 to TRBJ2-3, with TRBD2 identical over 10 bases. V lost 4 bases, J lost 0 bases, and 7 bases stayed unmatched. Germline CDR1 SQVTM, CDR2 ANQGSEA. This CDR3 contains 16 residues. This CDR3 is CSVVGSGGRSTDTQYF. The CDR3 DNA reads as TGCAGCGTTGTTGGTAGCGGGGGGCGCAGCACAGATACGCAGTATTTT.

The gene calls are TRBV6-2 or TRBV6-3 and TRBJ2-3; 14 bases map to TRBD2. Germline values: CDR1 MNHEY, CDR2 SVGEGT. CDR3 length: 16 amino acids. V lost 6 bases, J lost 6 bases, and 8 bases stayed unmatched. The CDR3 here is CASSLGLAGASDTQYF. For the CDR3, the DNA is TGTGCCAGCAGCCTGGGACTAGCGGGGGCTAGCGATACGCAGTATTTT.

The chain links TRBV3-1 (or the pseudogene TRBV3-2) to TRBJ1-3, with D unresolved. Germline lookup yields CDR1 LGHDT and CDR2 YNNKEL (reference sequence). Trimming took off 0 bases at V and 0 bases at J, with 9 bases between the two ends. This CDR3 comprises 16 residues. CDR3 amino acids: CASSQERQNSGNTIYF. The CDR3 DNA is TGTGCCAGCAGCCAAGAACGTCAGAACTCTGGAAACACCATATATTTT.

The chain joins TRBV21-1 to TRBJ1-1. TRBV21-1 is a listed pseudogene. This CDR3 has 16 amino acids. In DNA form, the CDR3 reads TGTGCCAGCAGCGACCCATATAGTGCGGTGGACACTGAAGCTTTCTTT. Translating gives CASSDPYSAVDTEAFF.